This TCR beta chain originates from a study of T cells after yellow fever vaccination. Study-wide context: Where fractions had low cell numbers, libraries were prepared from them with the SMART-Seq v4 Ultra Low Input RNA kit. Study findings and constraints: A limited proportion of clonotypes was detected within both the CD4 and CD8 compartments.

This clonotype was observed a few times. The antigen is unknown. The CDR3 loop spans 14 amino acids. The V gene end was trimmed by 5 bases and the J gene end by 5 bases; junction bases not matched to a gene: 7. Germline V gene sequence: CDR1 SGHNT, CDR2 YYREEE (reference sequence). Template-switching 5'RACE yielded the TCR cDNA; a universal primer site and UMIs were added in the process. TCRdb ran MiXCR on the 5' RACE reads and lists one entry per CDR3 protein. Of a few hundred thousand distinct CDR3 sequences in the sample, about 19% were seen once. The specimen was PBMCs, collected 15 days after the yellow fever booster vaccination. The chain couples TRBV5-4 to TRBJ2-3; 8 nucleotides match TRBD2. The receptor was isolated from a young man who received the YFV17D yellow fever vaccine. The chain's CDR3 is CASRSSAGEDTQYF. In nucleotides, the CDR3 is TGTGCCAGCAGATCGTCAGCGGGGGAAGATACGCAGTATTTT.